The 30 T cell receptor beta chains listed next were all sequenced from one sample in a study of Ad26.COV2.S vaccination and SARS-CoV-2 variants. Here immunoSEQ multiplex PCR was the method, and the copy in TCRdb shows in-frame clones only, minus some. The sample shows 300,000 to 350,000 clones, roughly 90% of them seen only once. Regarding treatment: around 19 received Ad26.COV2.S at low or high dose, single or two shots; 5 received placebo; per-sample allocation not given. Material that was analyzed had been drawn on day 63 after the first vaccine or placebo injection. The source material was peripheral blood, sampled in a trial of Ad26.COV2.S vaccine versus placebo. Source of these receptors: a person between 18 and 65 years old who received the Ad26.COV2.S COVID-19 vaccine or a placebo.

The chain recombines TRBV4-3 with TRBJ2-3; D is perhaps TRBD1 (6 bases). V was clipped by 0 bases and J by 2 bases, with 18 bases between them. CDR1 is LGHNA, CDR2 YSLEER, per germline. The CDR3 has 18 residues. CDR3 in amino acids: CASSQDPATGYVTDTQYF. For the CDR3, the DNA is TGCGCCAGCAGCCAAGATCCGGCTACAGGGTACGTCACAGATACGCAGTATTTT.

A single count supports this clone. This chain uses TRBV3-1 (or the pseudogene TRBV3-2) with TRBJ2-7, with D perhaps being TRBD1 or TRBD2 (5 bases each). The CDR3 runs to 16 residues. The germline CDR1 and CDR2 sequences are LGHDT and YNNKEL (reference sequence). Trimming shortened V by 2 bases and J by 2 bases, and 16 bases separated the two germline ends. The CDR3 region has the DNA TGTGCCAGCAGCCAAAGCCCCGGGACGCTGACCTACGAGCAGTACTTC. It translates to CASSQSPGTLTYEQYF.

The chain is built from TRBV7-6 and TRBJ2-7; D ambiguous. CDR3 length: 16 amino acids. The germline V gene has CDR1 SGHVS and CDR2 FNYEAQ. The V end lost 2 bases, the J end lost 3 bases, and 17 bases lay between the germline ends. DNA for the CDR3: TGTGCCAGCAGCTTAACGGGTAGTAGGTTGGGCTACGAGCAGTACTTC. Translated: CASSLTGSRLGYEQYF.

The DNA of the CDR3 is TGTGCCAGCAGTAGCACTGGAGCTTTTGCGGGTGAGCAGTTCTTC. Translation gives CASSSTGAFAGEQFF. The J gene is TRBJ2-1, the V gene TRBV6-5, with D possibly TRBD2 on 5 matching bases. This CDR3 spans 15 amino acids. Germline assignment: CDR1 MNHEY and CDR2 SVGAGI. V was pared by 5 bases and J by 9 bases, with 20 bases between.

The V and J genes are TRBV5-5 and TRBJ1-1, with no clear D. Germline CDR1 reads SGHKS; CDR2 reads YYEKEE (reference sequence). This CDR3 region has 13 residues. V was pared by 5 bases and J by 1 base, with 9 bases between. The CDR3 coding sequence is TGTGCCAGCAGGTGGAGGGCGAACACTGAAGCTTTCTTT. Protein product: CASRWRANTEAFF. Full variable domain (outside the CDR3, taken from reference TRBV5-5 and TRBJ1-1): DAGVTQSPTHLIKTRGQQVTLRCSPISGHKSVSWYQQVLGQGPQFIFQYYEKEERGRGNFPDRFSARQFPNYSSELNVNALLLGDSALYLCASRWRANTEAFFGQGTRLTVV.

The CDR3 nucleotides are TGTGCCAGCAGTATACAGGGCGGGGGGGTACAAGAGACCCAGTACTTC. Translation: CASSIQGGGVQETQYF. The chain joins TRBV2 to TRBJ2-5; 9 bases match TRBD2. The CDR3 spans 16 residues. The germline V gene has CDR1 SNHLY and CDR2 FYNNEI. V shed 5 bases, J shed 2 bases, and the junction held 9 bases outside the gene matches. Variable domain in full (rest from reference TRBV2 and TRBJ2-5): EPEVTQTPSHQVTQMGQEVILRCVPISNHLYFYWYRQILGQKVEFLVSFYNNEISEKSEIFDDQFSVERPDGSNFTLKIRSTKLEDSAMYFCASSIQGGGVQETQYFGPGTRLLVL.

The rearrangement links TRBV21-1 to TRBJ2-4; TRBD1 was called by the table and not checked on the DNA. TRBV21-1 is a listed pseudogene. The CDR3 sequence is 17 residues long. The DNA for the CDR3 is TGTGCCAGCAGCAAAGTAGGGGTACAGGGGGCCAAAAACATTCAGTACTTC. Its translation is CASSKVGVQGAKNIQYF.

This clone was counted once. CDR3 bases: TGTGCCAGCAGCCAAGGCCGGGACAGCCACAAAGGTGGCTACACCTTC. Residues: CASSQGRDSHKGGYTF. The chain has TRBV3-1 (or the pseudogene TRBV3-2) and TRBJ1-2; 7 positions agree with TRBD1. Germline CDR1 LGHDT, CDR2 YNNKEL (reference sequence). CDR3 size: 16 residues. V shed 1 base and J 7 bases; nucleotides not matched to a gene: 12.

V is TRBV5-4 and J is TRBJ1-6; D unclear. The CDR3 covers 14 residues. The V gene lost 2 bases and the J gene lost 6 bases, with 9 bases spanning the gap. Germline CDR1 and CDR2: SGHNT and YYREEE (reference sequence). CDR3 in amino acids: CASSFRDTNSPLHF. Written as DNA, the CDR3 is TGTGCCAGCAGCTTCCGGGATACTAATTCACCCCTCCACTTT. The full variable domain, rest sourced from reference TRBV5-4 and TRBJ1-6, is ETGVTQSPTHLIKTRGQQVTLRCSSQSGHNTVSWYQQALGQGPQFIFQYYREEENGRGNFPPRFSGLQFPNYSSELNVNALELDDSALYLCASSFRDTNSPLHFGNGTRLTVT.

The chain recombines TRBV6-1 with TRBJ2-3; tentatively, D is TRBD2 (6 bases). V was cut by 1 base and J by 0 bases, with 11 bases left in between. The V gene's germline CDR1 is MNHNS and CDR2 SASEGT. This CDR3 spans 16 amino acids. The CDR3 sequence is CASSEEWGDSTDTQYF. The CDR3 DNA follows: TGTGCCAGCAGTGAAGAATGGGGGGATAGCACAGATACGCAGTATTTT.

The V and J genes are TRBV7-2 and TRBJ1-4; no clear D. The CDR3 sequence is 15 residues long. Germline V CDR1 and CDR2: SGHTA, FQGNSA. The V end was cut by 1 base, the J end by 0 bases, with 6 bases between. In DNA form, the CDR3 reads TGTGCCAGCAGCTTAGGCAGTTCAACTAATGAAAAACTGTTTTTT. Its protein is CASSLGSSTNEKLFF.

CDR3 nucleotides: TGTGCCTGGACATTTGGGGGGGGAAACAATGAGCAGTTCTTC. Protein product: CAWTFGGGNNEQFF. The chain uses TRBV30 and TRBJ2-1; 7 bases are a match to TRBD2. V was clipped by 4 bases and J by 5 bases; unmatched bases: 8. CDR3 length: 14 amino acids. Germline CDR1 and CDR2: GTSNPN and SVGIG (reference sequence).

CDR3: CASSIAGAYEQYF. CDR3 coding DNA: TGTGCCAGTAGTATAGCAGGGGCCTACGAGCAGTACTTC. The rearrangement links TRBV19 to TRBJ2-7; possible D gene TRBD1, 6 bases. V was cut by 1 base and J by 2 bases, with 6 bases left in between. Germline assignment: CDR1 LNHDA and CDR2 SQIVND (reference sequence). CDR3 length equals 13 residues. Using reference TRBV19 and TRBJ2-7 for the parts outside the CDR3, the full variable domain is DGGITQSPKYLFRKEGQNVTLSCEQNLNHDAMYWYRQDPGQGLRLIYYSQIVNDFQKGDIAEGYSVSREKKESFPLTVTSAQKNPTAFYLCASSIAGAYEQYFGPGTRLTVT.

The rearrangement links TRBV19 to TRBJ1-5; no reliable D call. Trimming pared 1 base from V and 9 bases from J, leaving 13 bases between. This CDR3 contains 14 residues. From germline, CDR1 is LNHDA and CDR2 SQIVND (reference sequence). Written as DNA, the CDR3 is TGTGCCAGTAGTATAGGAGAGGGCGGATGGCCCCAGCATTTT. Residues: CASSIGEGGWPQHF.

This chain uses TRBV7-3 with TRBJ1-2, with TRBD1 matching over 9 bases. Germline-derived CDR1 and CDR2 are SGHTA and FQGTGA. This CDR3 region has 17 residues. V was clipped by 1 base and J by 8 bases; unmatched bases: 14. CDR3 in DNA: TGTGCCAGCAGCTTAAATGGGGGACAGGGCAATTATGAGGGCTACACCTTC. Translation gives CASSLNGGQGNYEGYTF.

The chain joins TRBV9 to TRBJ1-1, with TRBD1 identical over 10 bases. This CDR3 has 14 residues. Germline CDR1 reads SGDLS; CDR2 reads YYNGEE. Germline trimming cut 3 bases from V and 10 bases from J; bases unmatched to any gene: 9. Here the CDR3 DNA reads TGTGCCAGCAGCGGCGGGACAGGGGTGGAACGAGCTTTCTTT. Its translation is CASSGGTGVERAFF.

The chain has TRBV3-1 (or the pseudogene TRBV3-2) and TRBJ1-5; maybe TRBD1 (5 bases). Germline lookup yields CDR1 LGHDT and CDR2 YNNKEL (reference sequence). The CDR3 runs 19 residues. V was pared by 2 bases and J by 5 bases, with 25 bases between. The CDR3 DNA reads TGTGCCAGCAGCCAATTTTCGTCCCCGGGGCCAGTCCCCCATCAGCCCCAGCATTTT. It specifies CASSQFSSPGPVPHQPQHF.

This sequence joins TRBV6-4 and TRBJ2-3; 7 nucleotides agree with TRBD1. Germline V CDR1 and CDR2: MRHNA, SNTAGT. The CDR3 covers 15 residues. J was trimmed by 0 bases and V by 0 bases; bases with no gene match: 0. Here the CDR3 reads CASSDSQGSTDTQYF. DNA of the CDR3: TGTGCCAGCAGTGACTCACAGGGGAGCACAGATACGCAGTATTTT.

This chain connects TRBV12-5 to TRBJ2-2; 8 bases match TRBD1. Germline trimming cut 1 base from V and 6 bases from J; bases unmatched to any gene: 1. CDR1 is LGHNT and CDR2 is FRNRAP in the germline V gene. This CDR3 is 14 amino acids long. CDR3 DNA: TGTGCTAGTGGTTTGGGACAGGGGCCCGGGGAGCTGTTTTTT. As protein: CASGLGQGPGELFF.

The genes are TRBV25-1 and TRBJ2-7, with 7 bases lining up with TRBD2. CDR1 MGHDK and CDR2 SYGVNS come from the germline V gene. Losses at the gene ends were 7 bases for V and 6 bases for J; bases not matched to a gene: 9. The CDR3 has 13 residues. CDR3 in DNA: TGTGCCAGCAAGGGGAGTTGGGGGGGCGAGCAGTACTTC. It encodes CASKGSWGGEQYF.

This clone was picked up one time. The CDR3: CASTTTENEAFF. DNA of the CDR3: TGTGCCAGCACCACCACAGAAAATGAAGCTTTCTTT. The chain uses TRBV6-5 and TRBJ1-1; no clear D gene. The CDR3 runs 12 residues. The germline CDR1 and CDR2 sequences are MNHEY and SVGAGI. The V end lost 7 bases, the J end lost 7 bases, and 13 bases lay between the germline ends.

This clone turned up a few times. The chain combines TRBV5-1 with TRBJ2-6; D unclear. Trimming removed 0 bases at V and 1 base at J, with 8 bases between. Germline loops: CDR1 SGHRS, CDR2 YFSETQ. The CDR3 is 16 amino acids. CDR3 sequence reads: CASSLEGYSGANVLTF. The CDR3 bases are TGCGCCAGCAGCTTGGAAGGGTATTCTGGGGCCAACGTCCTGACTTTC.

J is TRBJ2-5 and V is TRBV14; TRBD1 is a possible D gene (6 bases). CDR1 is SGHDN and CDR2 is FVKESK in the germline V gene. V was clipped by 5 bases and J by 2 bases, with 9 bases between them. The CDR3 covers 13 residues. CDR3 amino acids: CASSGQFQETQYF. The CDR3 coding sequence is TGTGCCAGCAGCGGACAGTTTCAAGAGACCCAGTACTTC.

This rearrangement joins TRBV19 to TRBJ1-1, with D tentatively TRBD1 (6 bases). The CDR3 loop spans 14 amino acids. V gave up 3 bases and J gave up 1 base, with 9 bases separating them. The germline V gene encodes CDR1 LNHDA and CDR2 SQIVND (reference sequence). CDR3 region: CASSIGTKNTEAFF. CDR3 nucleotide sequence: TGTGCCAGTAGTATCGGGACAAAGAACACTGAAGCTTTCTTT.

This chain uses TRBV3-1 (or the pseudogene TRBV3-2) with TRBJ1-5; no definite D call. The CDR3 contains 13 residues. V was trimmed by 3 bases and J by 7 bases, leaving 10 bases between them. Germline CDR1 and CDR2: LGHDT and YNNKEL (reference sequence). This chain's CDR3 is CASSQKGGQPQHF. The CDR3 DNA reads TGTGCCAGCAGCCAGAAAGGCGGACAGCCCCAGCATTTT.

V is TRBV5-6 and J is TRBJ1-1, with 7 bases that match TRBD1. J gave up 6 bases and V 4 bases, and 3 bases lay outside the gene matches. Germline V gene lookup returns CDR1 SGHDT and CDR2 YYEEEE. The CDR3 length is 12 residues. CDR3 nucleotides: TGTGCCAGCAGCGCCGGGACAGCTGAAGCTTTCTTT. This encodes CASSAGTAEAFF. The complete variable domain, with remaining parts taken from reference TRBV5-6 and TRBJ1-1, reads DAGVTQSPTHLIKTRGQQVTLRCSPKSGHDTVSWYQQALGQGPQFIFQYYEEEERQRGNFPDRFSGHQFPNYSSELNVNALLLGDSALYLCASSAGTAEAFFGQGTRLTVV.

V usage is TRBV5-8 and J usage is TRBJ2-7; 9 nucleotides line up with TRBD1. Per the germline V gene, CDR1 is SGHTS and CDR2 is YDEGEE. The CDR3 loop spans 14 amino acids. The ends lost 4 bases at V and 6 bases at J; junction bases unmatched: 8. The CDR3 DNA reads TGTGCCAGCAGCCGAGACAGGGGGACCTCCGAGCAGTACTTC. It yields the protein CASSRDRGTSEQYF.

The V call is TRBV6-2 or TRBV6-3, the J call TRBJ1-5; D remains ambiguous. Trimming removed 4 bases from V and 4 bases from J, with 11 bases in between. Germline-derived CDR1 and CDR2 are MNHEY and SVGEGT. CDR3 size: 14 residues. The CDR3 here is CASSSQEFNQPQHF. CDR3 bases: TGTGCCAGCAGTTCCCAGGAGTTTAATCAGCCCCAGCATTTT.

This chain joins TRBV30 and TRBJ2-2; 10 bases map to TRBD2. Germline assignment: CDR1 GTSNPN and CDR2 SVGIG (reference sequence). Unmatched junction bases numbered 13, after V lost 5 bases and J lost 7 bases. The CDR3 totals 16 residues. CDR3: CAWENSGRPLGGELFF. The CDR3 nucleotides are TGTGCCTGGGAAAATAGCGGGAGGCCCCTGGGCGGGGAGCTGTTTTTT.

The chain is built from TRBV5-1 and TRBJ1-1, with 7 nucleotides matching TRBD1. J lost 4 bases, V lost 0 bases, and 6 bases had no gene match. The CDR3 runs to 15 residues. CDR1 and CDR2 from the germline V gene are SGHRS and YFSETQ. CDR3 in DNA: TGCGCCAGCAGCTTGGTGAGGGGGCGAGGCACTGAAGCTTTCTTT. Translation gives CASSLVRGRGTEAFF.